This is a list of T cell receptor beta chains from one sample in a study of identifying expanded T cells in peripheral blood. This table comes from immunoSEQ multiplex PCR, and its TCRdb copy is limited to in-frame clones, with some not included. In the table there are about 80,000 clones, approximately 90% of which are singletons. The sequenced sample was blood. The receptors shown here come from a person aged 18-70 years in good health. Both conserved end residues are part of each CDR3. Each record gives: CDR3 length, J gene, clone size, V gene, D gene, CDR3 protein, CDR3 DNA. The D gene is left open where the match is weak. Not every row has a clone size; where given, it reads once, few, many or a size class.

len: 15; j_gene: TRBJ2-1; abundance: .; v_gene: TRBV7-9; d_gene: .; CDR3aa: CASSSSPLLYNEQFF; CDR3nt: TGTGCCAGCAGCTCGAGTCCCCTCCTCTACAATGAGCAGTTCTTC
len: 13; j_gene: TRBJ1-1; abundance: .; v_gene: TRBV11-3; d_gene: .; CDR3aa: CASSFRGNTEAFF; CDR3nt: TGTGCCAGCAGCTTTCGAGGAAACACTGAAGCTTTCTTT
len: 15; j_gene: TRBJ2-1; abundance: .; v_gene: TRBV19; d_gene: TRBD2; CDR3aa: CASRLAGGVEYEQFF; CDR3nt: TGTGCCAGTAGACTAGCGGGGGGGGTTGAGTATGAGCAGTTCTTC
len: 14; j_gene: TRBJ2-1; abundance: .; v_gene: TRBV14; d_gene: .; CDR3aa: CASSHPGALGEQFF; CDR3nt: TGTGCCAGCAGCCACCCCGGGGCCCTCGGCGAGCAGTTCTTC
len: 17; j_gene: TRBJ2-3; abundance: .; v_gene: TRBV29-1; d_gene: TRBD2; CDR3aa: CSVLGTSGEPSTDTQYF; CDR3nt: TGCAGCGTTTTGGGGACTAGCGGGGAACCTAGCACAGATACGCAGTATTTT
len: 14; j_gene: TRBJ1-4; abundance: .; v_gene: TRBV5-4; d_gene: TRBD1; CDR3aa: CASSLQGAAEKLFF; CDR3nt: TGTGCCAGCAGTCTGCAGGGGGCAGCCGAAAAACTGTTTTTT
len: 14; j_gene: TRBJ2-7; abundance: .; v_gene: TRBV10-1; d_gene: .; CDR3aa: CASSEPGALYEQYF; CDR3nt: TGCGCCAGCAGTGAGCCGGGAGCCTTATACGAGCAGTACTTC
len: 13; j_gene: TRBJ2-7; abundance: .; v_gene: TRBV6-5; d_gene: TRBD1; CDR3aa: CASLGTGGGEQYF; CDR3nt: TGTGCCAGCCTCGGGACAGGGGGAGGCGAGCAGTACTTC
len: 13; j_gene: TRBJ2-3; abundance: .; v_gene: TRBV7-8; d_gene: .; CDR3aa: CASSPDHTDTQYF; CDR3nt: TGTGCCAGCAGCCCAGACCACACAGATACGCAGTATTTT
len: 14; j_gene: TRBJ2-4; abundance: once; v_gene: TRBV28; d_gene: .; CDR3aa: CASSLAGVENIQYF; CDR3nt: TGTGCCAGCAGTTTAGCAGGGGTTGAAAACATTCAGTACTTC
len: 13; j_gene: TRBJ1-4; abundance: .; v_gene: TRBV7-2; d_gene: TRBD1; CDR3aa: CASRDRGREKLFF; CDR3nt: TGTGCCAGCAGGGACAGGGGGAGAGAAAAACTGTTTTTT
len: 16; j_gene: TRBJ2-5; abundance: .; v_gene: TRBV5-4; d_gene: .; CDR3aa: CASSPASGGSQETQYF; CDR3nt: TGTGCCAGCAGCCCCGCTTCTGGGGGCTCTCAAGAGACCCAGTACTTC
len: 18; j_gene: TRBJ1-1; abundance: .; v_gene: TRBV5-1; d_gene: .; CDR3aa: CASSLAPDRQGRNTEAFF; CDR3nt: TGCGCCAGCAGCTTGGCCCCCGATAGGCAGGGCAGGAACACTGAAGCTTTCTTT
len: 18; j_gene: TRBJ2-6; abundance: once; v_gene: TRBV5-5; d_gene: .; CDR3aa: CASSLARGFISGANVLTF; CDR3nt: TGTGCCAGCAGCTTGGCCAGGGGATTTATCTCTGGGGCCAACGTCCTGACTTTC
len: 14; j_gene: TRBJ1-3; abundance: .; v_gene: TRBV6-6; d_gene: .; CDR3aa: CASSGRVPGNTIYF; CDR3nt: TGTGCCAGCAGTGGCCGGGTACCGGGAAACACCATATATTTT
len: 16; j_gene: TRBJ1-3; abundance: once; v_gene: TRBV5-4; d_gene: TRBD1; CDR3aa: CASSQTGGGSGNTIYF; CDR3nt: TGTGCCAGCAGCCAAACAGGGGGCGGCTCTGGAAACACCATATATTTT
len: 15; j_gene: TRBJ2-7; abundance: once; v_gene: TRBV5-4; d_gene: .; CDR3aa: CASSLEEGRAYEQYF; CDR3nt: TGTGCCAGCAGCTTGGAGGAGGGAAGGGCCTACGAGCAGTACTTC
len: 13; j_gene: TRBJ1-2; abundance: .; v_gene: TRBV7-9; d_gene: .; CDR3aa: CASRPSGSRGYTF; CDR3nt: TGTGCCAGCAGGCCCAGCGGGTCTCGGGGCTACACCTTC
len: 15; j_gene: TRBJ1-2; abundance: .; v_gene: TRBV5-1; d_gene: .; CDR3aa: CASSPGGAPNYGYTF; CDR3nt: TGCGCCAGCAGCCCGGGCGGAGCCCCTAACTATGGCTACACCTTC
len: 18; j_gene: TRBJ2-2; abundance: .; v_gene: TRBV10-3; d_gene: .; CDR3aa: CAISEFVDSGSNTGELFF; CDR3nt: TGTGCCATCAGTGAGTTTGTTGACAGTGGGTCCAACACCGGGGAGCTGTTTTTT
len: 16; j_gene: TRBJ2-5; abundance: .; v_gene: TRBV2; d_gene: .; CDR3aa: CASRRSAQGGQETQYF; CDR3nt: TGTGCCAGCAGGAGATCGGCACAGGGGGGGCAAGAGACCCAGTACTTC
len: 17; j_gene: TRBJ1-6; abundance: .; v_gene: TRBV19; d_gene: .; CDR3aa: CASSMGSPSSYNSPLHF; CDR3nt: TGTGCCAGTAGTATGGGCAGCCCGAGCTCCTATAATTCACCCCTCCACTTT
len: 16; j_gene: TRBJ2-3; abundance: .; v_gene: TRBV5-6; d_gene: .; CDR3aa: CASSLRGGKRTDTQYF; CDR3nt: TGTGCCAGCAGCCTCCGGGGAGGAAAGCGCACAGATACGCAGTATTTT
len: 15; j_gene: TRBJ2-1; abundance: .; v_gene: TRBV9; d_gene: TRBD2; CDR3aa: CASSAGGSGNNEQFF; CDR3nt: TGTGCCAGCAGCGCCGGGGGGAGCGGGAACAATGAGCAGTTCTTC
len: 11; j_gene: TRBJ2-7; abundance: .; v_gene: TRBV4-1; d_gene: .; CDR3aa: CASSQGLEQYF; CDR3nt: TGCGCCAGCAGCCAAGGGCTCGAGCAGTACTTC
len: 12; j_gene: TRBJ1-1; abundance: .; v_gene: TRBV6-5; d_gene: .; CDR3aa: CASSWGDTEAFF; CDR3nt: TGTGCCAGCAGTTGGGGGGACACTGAAGCTTTCTTT
len: 16; j_gene: TRBJ2-3; abundance: .; v_gene: TRBV5-1; d_gene: TRBD2; CDR3aa: CASSLAAGGSTDTQYF; CDR3nt: TGCGCCAGCAGCCTCGCAGCGGGGGGGAGCACAGATACGCAGTATTTT
len: 16; j_gene: TRBJ2-7; abundance: .; v_gene: TRBV6-6; d_gene: TRBD2; CDR3aa: CASSSPGLEGRYEQYF; CDR3nt: TGTGCCAGCAGTTCCCCGGGACTAGAGGGTCGATACGAGCAGTACTTC
len: 15; j_gene: TRBJ1-5; abundance: .; v_gene: TRBV28; d_gene: TRBD1; CDR3aa: CASSAPTGVAQPQHF; CDR3nt: TGTGCCAGCAGTGCCCCGACAGGGGTTGCTCAGCCCCAGCATTTT
len: 13; j_gene: TRBJ1-1; abundance: .; v_gene: TRBV5-1; d_gene: .; CDR3aa: CASSLVGVTEAFF; CDR3nt: TGCGCCAGCAGCTTGGTAGGGGTTACTGAAGCTTTCTTT
len: 16; j_gene: TRBJ1-2; abundance: .; v_gene: TRBV2; d_gene: TRBD1; CDR3aa: CASSGEGARAPYGYTF; CDR3nt: TGTGCCAGCAGTGGCGAGGGGGCCAGAGCCCCCTATGGCTACACCTTC
len: 15; j_gene: TRBJ2-5; abundance: .; v_gene: TRBV5-4; d_gene: TRBD1; CDR3aa: CASSLGTGGPETQYF; CDR3nt: TGTGCCAGCAGCTTGGGGACAGGGGGTCCGGAGACCCAGTACTTC
len: 13; j_gene: TRBJ1-2; abundance: .; v_gene: TRBV28; d_gene: .; CDR3aa: CASSVGGNYGYTF; CDR3nt: TGTGCCAGCAGTGTAGGAGGGAACTATGGCTACACCTTC
len: 16; j_gene: TRBJ1-5; abundance: .; v_gene: TRBV4-3; d_gene: TRBD1; CDR3aa: CASSQKDRGRVQPQHF; CDR3nt: TGCGCCAGCAGCCAAAAAGACAGGGGCCGAGTCCAGCCCCAGCATTTT
len: 16; j_gene: TRBJ2-3; abundance: .; v_gene: TRBV5-1; d_gene: TRBD2; CDR3aa: CASRTSGGAGTDTQYF; CDR3nt: TGCGCCAGCAGGACTAGCGGGGGGGCCGGGACAGATACGCAGTATTTT
len: 13; j_gene: TRBJ2-7; abundance: .; v_gene: TRBV18; d_gene: .; CDR3aa: CASSPVQDYEQYF; CDR3nt: TGTGCCAGCTCACCTGTACAAGACTACGAGCAGTACTTC
len: 12; j_gene: TRBJ1-1; abundance: .; v_gene: TRBV10-1; d_gene: .; CDR3aa: CASLVGTKEAFF; CDR3nt: TGCGCCAGCCTTGTGGGGACGAAAGAAGCTTTCTTT
len: 13; j_gene: TRBJ1-2; abundance: .; v_gene: TRBV7-9; d_gene: TRBD1; CDR3aa: CASSSDRGYGYTF; CDR3nt: TGTGCCAGCAGCTCGGACAGGGGCTATGGCTACACCTTC
len: 14; j_gene: TRBJ2-5; abundance: .; v_gene: TRBV29-1; d_gene: .; CDR3aa: CSVEVERSPRAQYF; CDR3nt: TGCAGCGTTGAAGTGGAACGCAGCCCAAGGGCCCAGTACTTC
len: 13; j_gene: TRBJ2-2; abundance: .; v_gene: TRBV30; d_gene: .; CDR3aa: CVLGQSNTGELFF; CDR3nt: TGTGTACTGGGGCAATCGAACACCGGGGAGCTGTTTTTT
len: 15; j_gene: TRBJ2-1; abundance: .; v_gene: TRBV6-5; d_gene: .; CDR3aa: CASSYGGAAYNEQFF; CDR3nt: TGTGCCAGCAGTTACGGCGGGGCCGCTTACAATGAGCAGTTCTTC
len: 15; j_gene: TRBJ2-7; abundance: .; v_gene: TRBV4-3; d_gene: TRBD1; CDR3aa: CASSQSGTGTYEQYF; CDR3nt: TGCGCCAGCAGCCAGTCCGGGACAGGGACCTACGAGCAGTACTTC
len: 15; j_gene: TRBJ1-3; abundance: few; v_gene: TRBV19; d_gene: .; CDR3aa: CASSMGDYSGNTIYF; CDR3nt: TGTGCCAGTAGTATGGGGGACTACTCTGGAAACACCATATATTTT